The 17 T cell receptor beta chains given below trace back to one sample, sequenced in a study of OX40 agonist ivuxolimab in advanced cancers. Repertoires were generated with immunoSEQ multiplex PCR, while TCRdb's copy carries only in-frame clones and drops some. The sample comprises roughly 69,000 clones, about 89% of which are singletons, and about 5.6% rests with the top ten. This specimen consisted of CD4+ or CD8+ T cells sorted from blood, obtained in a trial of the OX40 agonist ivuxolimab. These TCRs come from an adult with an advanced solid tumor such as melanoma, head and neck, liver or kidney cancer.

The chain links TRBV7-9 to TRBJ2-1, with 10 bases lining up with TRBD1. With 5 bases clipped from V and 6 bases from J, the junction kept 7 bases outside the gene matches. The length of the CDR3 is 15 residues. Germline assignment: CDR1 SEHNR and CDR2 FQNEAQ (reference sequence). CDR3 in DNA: TGTGCCAGCAGCGCCGGGACAGGGGTAGCCAATGAGCAGTTCTTC. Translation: CASSAGTGVANEQFF.

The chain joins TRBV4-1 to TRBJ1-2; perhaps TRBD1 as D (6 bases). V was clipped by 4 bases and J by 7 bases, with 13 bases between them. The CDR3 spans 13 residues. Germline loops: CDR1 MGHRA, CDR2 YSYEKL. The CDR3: CASSPRTALGYTF. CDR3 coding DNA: TGCGCCAGCAGCCCCCGGACAGCTCTTGGCTACACCTTC.

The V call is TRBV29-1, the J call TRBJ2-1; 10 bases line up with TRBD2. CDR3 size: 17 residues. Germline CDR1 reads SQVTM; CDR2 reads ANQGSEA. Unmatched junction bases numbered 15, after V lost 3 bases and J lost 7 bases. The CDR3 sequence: CSVEFITSGIRSNEQFF. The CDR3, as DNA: TGCAGCGTTGAGTTTATAACTAGCGGGATCAGAAGTAATGAGCAGTTCTTC.

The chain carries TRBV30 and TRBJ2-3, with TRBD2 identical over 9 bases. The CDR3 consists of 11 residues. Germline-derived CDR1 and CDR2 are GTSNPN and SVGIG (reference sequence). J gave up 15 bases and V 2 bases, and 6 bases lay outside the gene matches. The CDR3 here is CAWSIPGLAYF. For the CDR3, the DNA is TGTGCCTGGAGTATACCGGGACTAGCCTATTTT.

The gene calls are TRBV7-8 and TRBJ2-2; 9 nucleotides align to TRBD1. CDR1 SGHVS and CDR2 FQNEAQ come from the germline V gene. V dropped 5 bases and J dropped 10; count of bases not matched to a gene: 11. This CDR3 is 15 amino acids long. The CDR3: CASSTRDRELKELFF. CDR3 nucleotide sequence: TGTGCCAGCAGCACAAGGGACAGGGAGTTGAAGGAGCTGTTTTTT.

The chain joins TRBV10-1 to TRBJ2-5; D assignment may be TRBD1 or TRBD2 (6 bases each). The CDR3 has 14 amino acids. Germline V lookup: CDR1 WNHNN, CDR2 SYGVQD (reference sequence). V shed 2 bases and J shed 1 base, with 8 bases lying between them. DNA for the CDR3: TGCGCCAGCAGTGAGGGGGGGCTCCAAGAGACCCAGTACTTC. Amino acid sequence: CASSEGGLQETQYF.

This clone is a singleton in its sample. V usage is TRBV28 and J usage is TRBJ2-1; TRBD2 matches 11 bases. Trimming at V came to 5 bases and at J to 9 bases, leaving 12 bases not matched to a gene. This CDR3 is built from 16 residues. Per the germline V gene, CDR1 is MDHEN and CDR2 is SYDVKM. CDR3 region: CASSGRLAGLVGEQFF. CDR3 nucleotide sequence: TGTGCCAGCAGTGGGAGACTAGCGGGATTAGTTGGTGAGCAGTTCTTC.

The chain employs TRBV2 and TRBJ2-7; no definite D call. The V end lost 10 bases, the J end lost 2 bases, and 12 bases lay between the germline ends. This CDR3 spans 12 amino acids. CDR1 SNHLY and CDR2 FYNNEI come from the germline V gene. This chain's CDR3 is CANIRFTYEQYF. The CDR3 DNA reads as TGTGCCAACATAAGGTTCACCTACGAGCAGTACTTC.

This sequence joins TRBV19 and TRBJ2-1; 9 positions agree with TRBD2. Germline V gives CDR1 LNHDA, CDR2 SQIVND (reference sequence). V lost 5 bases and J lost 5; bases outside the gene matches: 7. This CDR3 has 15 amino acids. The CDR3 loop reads CASSPGTSRNNEQFF. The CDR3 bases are TGTGCCAGTAGTCCCGGGACTAGCAGAAACAATGAGCAGTTCTTC.

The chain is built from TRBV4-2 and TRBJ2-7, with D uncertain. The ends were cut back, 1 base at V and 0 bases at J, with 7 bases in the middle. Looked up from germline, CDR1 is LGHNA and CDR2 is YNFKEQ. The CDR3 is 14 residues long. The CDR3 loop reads CASSQVASSYEQYF. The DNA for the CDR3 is TGTGCCAGCAGCCAAGTCGCCAGCTCCTACGAGCAGTACTTC.

CDR3 in amino acids: CASSLDGTLNTEAFF. The DNA for the CDR3 is TGTGCCAGCAGCTTAGACGGAACGTTGAACACTGAAGCTTTCTTT. The chain recombines TRBV7-9 with TRBJ1-1; D unclear. CDR1 is SEHNR, CDR2 FQNEAQ, per germline (reference sequence). The CDR3 is made up of 15 amino acids. The ends were cut back, 1 base at V and 0 bases at J, with 9 bases in the middle.

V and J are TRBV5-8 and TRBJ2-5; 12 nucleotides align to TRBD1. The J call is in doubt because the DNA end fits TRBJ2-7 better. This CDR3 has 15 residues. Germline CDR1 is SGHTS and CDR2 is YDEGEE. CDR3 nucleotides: TGTGCCAGCAGCTTGGCAGGGACAGGGGGCTCCGAGCAGTACTTC. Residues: CASSLAGTGGSEQYF.

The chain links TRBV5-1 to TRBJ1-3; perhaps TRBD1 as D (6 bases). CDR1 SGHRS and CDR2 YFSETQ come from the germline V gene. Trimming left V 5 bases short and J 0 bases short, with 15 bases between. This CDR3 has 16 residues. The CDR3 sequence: CASSETGPSSGNTIYF. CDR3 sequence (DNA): TGCGCCAGCAGTGAGACAGGCCCGAGCTCTGGAAACACCATATATTTT. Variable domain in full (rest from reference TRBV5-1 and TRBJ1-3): KAGVTQTPRYLIKTRGQQVTLSCSPISGHRSVSWYQQTPGQGLQFLFEYFSETQRNKGNFPGRFSGRQFSNSRSEMNVSTLELGDSALYLCASSETGPSSGNTIYFGEGSWLTVV.

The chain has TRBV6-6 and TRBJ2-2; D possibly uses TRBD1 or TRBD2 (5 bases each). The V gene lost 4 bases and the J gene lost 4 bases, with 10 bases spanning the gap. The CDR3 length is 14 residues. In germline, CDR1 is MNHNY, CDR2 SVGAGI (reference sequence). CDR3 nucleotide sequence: TGTGCCAGCAGTTGGGACGAGAGCACCGGGGAGCTGTTTTTT. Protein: CASSWDESTGELFF.

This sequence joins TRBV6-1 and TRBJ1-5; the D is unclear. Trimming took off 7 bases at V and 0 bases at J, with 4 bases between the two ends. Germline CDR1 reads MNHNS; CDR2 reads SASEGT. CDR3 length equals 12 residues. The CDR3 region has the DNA TGTGCCAGCAACGATAGCAATCAGCCCCAGCATTTT. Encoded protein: CASNDSNQPQHF.

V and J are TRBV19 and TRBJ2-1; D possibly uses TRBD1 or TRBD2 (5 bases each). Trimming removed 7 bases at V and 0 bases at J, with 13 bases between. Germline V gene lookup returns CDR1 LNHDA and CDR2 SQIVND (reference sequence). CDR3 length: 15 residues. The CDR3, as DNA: TGTGCCAGTAACGTCGAGGGGTACTCCTACAATGAGCAGTTCTTC. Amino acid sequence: CASNVEGYSYNEQFF.

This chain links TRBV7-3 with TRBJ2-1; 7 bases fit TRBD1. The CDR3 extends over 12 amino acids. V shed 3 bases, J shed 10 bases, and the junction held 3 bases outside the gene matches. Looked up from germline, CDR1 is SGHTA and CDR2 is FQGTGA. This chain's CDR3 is CASSLMGQEQFF. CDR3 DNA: TGTGCCAGCAGCTTGATGGGACAGGAGCAGTTCTTC. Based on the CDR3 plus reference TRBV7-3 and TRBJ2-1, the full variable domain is GAGVSQTPSNKVTEKGKYVELRCDPISGHTALYWYRQSLGQGPEFLIYFQGTGAADDSGLPNDRFFAVRPEGSVSTLKIQRTERGDSAVYLCASSLMGQEQFFGPGTRLTVL.